The 8 T cell receptor beta chains presented below share a single source sample, sequenced in a study of cytomegalovirus exposure and HLA in healthy donors. The PCR had 60 Vbeta and 13 Jbeta primers. The table came from immunoSEQ multiplex PCR; TCRdb's copy has only in-frame clones and leaves some out. Of around 60,000 clones in the sample, approximately 71% are singletons; the top ten hold roughly 23%. The sequenced material came from PBMCs. All receptors come from a man aged 50-59 years in good health and CMV-seropositive.

This chain connects TRBV11-3 to TRBJ2-5; D gene ambiguous. The V end was cut by 2 bases, the J end by 2 bases, with 6 bases between. The CDR3 has 13 residues. The germline gives CDR1 SGHNT, CDR2 YENEEA. The CDR3 loop is CASSLNRQETQYF. The CDR3 DNA reads as TGTGCCAGCAGCTTAAACAGACAAGAGACCCAGTACTTC.

This chain links TRBV11-2 with TRBJ1-1; possible D gene TRBD1, 6 bases. Trimming stripped 5 bases from V and 4 bases from J, with 14 bases between. This CDR3 is built from 14 residues. CDR1 SGHAT and CDR2 FQNNGV come from the germline V gene. The DNA of the CDR3 is TGTGCCAGCAGCCGGCGACAGGCAGCCACTGAAGCTTTCTTT. It yields the protein CASSRRQAATEAFF. The full variable domain, completed using reference TRBV11-2 and TRBJ1-1, is EAGVAQSPRYKIIEKRQSVAFWCNPISGHATLYWYQQILGQGPKLLIQFQNNGVVDDSQLPKDRFSAERLKGVDSTLKIQPAKLEDSAVYLCASSRRQAATEAFFGQGTRLTVV.

Regarding this clone: The likely explanation is a read error, given a far larger clone one base away. The CDR3 loop is CGSSLFPNTIPSYEQYF. The CDR3 DNA reads TGCGGCAGCAGCTTGTTCCCGAACACAATTCCGTCCTACGAGCAGTACTTC. The gene calls are TRBV5-1 and TRBJ2-7; D remains ambiguous. The CDR3 has 17 residues. In germline, CDR1 is SGHRS, CDR2 YFSETQ.

The chain combines TRBV15 with TRBJ2-5; possible D gene TRBD2, 5 bases. Per the germline V gene, CDR1 is LNHNV and CDR2 is YYDKDF (reference sequence). The germline V and J ends were trimmed by 0 bases and 0 bases, with 8 bases remaining between them. CDR3 size: 15 residues. This CDR3 is CATSRDQRYQETQYF. For the CDR3, the DNA is TGTGCCACCAGCAGAGACCAGCGGTACCAAGAGACCCAGTACTTC. Complete variable domain (other parts from reference TRBV15 and TRBJ2-5): DAMVIQNPRYQVTQFGKPVTLSCSQTLNHNVMYWYQQKSSQAPKLLFHYYDKDFNNEADTPDNFQSRRPNTSFCFLDIRSPGLGDTAMYLCATSRDQRYQETQYFGPGTRLLVL.

The rearrangement uses TRBV27 and TRBJ2-3, with 10 bases lining up with TRBD2. V gave up 6 bases and J gave up 3 bases; unmatched junction bases: 3. Per the germline V gene, CDR1 is MNHEY and CDR2 is SMNVEV (reference sequence). The CDR3 extends over 14 amino acids. The CDR3 coding sequence is TGTGCCAGCAGCAGCGGGGGGGGAACAGATACGCAGTATTTT. Protein product: CASSSGGGTDTQYF.

The chain is built from TRBV27 and TRBJ1-2; TRBD1 matches at 8 bases. Germline V CDR1 and CDR2: MNHEY, SMNVEV (reference sequence). The CDR3 sequence is 13 residues long. J lost 7 bases, V lost 6 bases, and 7 bases had no gene match. As DNA, the CDR3 is TGTGCCAGCAGCCAGGGGGCCGGTCGTGGCTACACCTTC. It translates to CASSQGAGRGYTF.

This chain joins TRBV9 and TRBJ1-2; D is undetermined. The CDR3 loop spans 12 amino acids. Germline V CDR1 and CDR2: SGDLS, YYNGEE. The V and J ends lost 3 bases and 4 bases respectively, with 7 bases between them. The CDR3 DNA follows: TGTGCCAGCAGCGCCCGGGGCTATGGCTACACCTTC. This encodes CASSARGYGYTF.

This rearrangement joins TRBV6-5 to TRBJ1-2; D unclear. Trimming shortened V by 0 bases and J by 3 bases, and 8 bases separated the two germline ends. This CDR3 comprises 14 residues. The V gene's germline CDR1 is MNHEY and CDR2 SVGAGI. CDR3 sequence reads: CASSYSSRYYGYTF. CDR3 nucleotides: TGTGCCAGCAGTTACTCTTCGCGATACTATGGCTACACCTTC.